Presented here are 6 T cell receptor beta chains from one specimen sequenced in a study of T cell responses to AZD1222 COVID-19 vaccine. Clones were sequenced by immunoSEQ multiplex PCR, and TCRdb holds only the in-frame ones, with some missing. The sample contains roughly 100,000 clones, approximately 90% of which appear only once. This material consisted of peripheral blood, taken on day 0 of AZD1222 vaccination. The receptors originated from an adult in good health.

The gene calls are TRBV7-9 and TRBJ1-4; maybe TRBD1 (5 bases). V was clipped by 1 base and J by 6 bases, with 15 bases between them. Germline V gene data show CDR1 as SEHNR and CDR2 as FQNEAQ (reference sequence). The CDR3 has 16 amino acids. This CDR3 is CASSLGEGYRDEKLFF. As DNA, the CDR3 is TGTGCCAGCAGCTTAGGAGAGGGGTATCGGGATGAAAAACTGTTTTTT.

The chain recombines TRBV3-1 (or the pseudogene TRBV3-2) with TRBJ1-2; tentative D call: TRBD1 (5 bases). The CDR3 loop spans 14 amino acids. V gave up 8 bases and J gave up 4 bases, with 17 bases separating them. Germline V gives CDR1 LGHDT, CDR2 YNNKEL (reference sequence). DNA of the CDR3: TGTGCCAGCTCGGGACGGGGCCTCAGCTATGGCTACACCTTC. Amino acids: CASSGRGLSYGYTF.

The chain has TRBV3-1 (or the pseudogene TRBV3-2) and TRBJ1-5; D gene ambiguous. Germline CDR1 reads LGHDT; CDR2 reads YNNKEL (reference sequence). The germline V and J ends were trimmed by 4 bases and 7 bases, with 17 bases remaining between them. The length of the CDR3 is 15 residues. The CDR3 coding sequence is TGTGCCAGCAGCCTCGGCAACAGCTTTGGGCAGCCCCAGCATTTT. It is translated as CASSLGNSFGQPQHF.

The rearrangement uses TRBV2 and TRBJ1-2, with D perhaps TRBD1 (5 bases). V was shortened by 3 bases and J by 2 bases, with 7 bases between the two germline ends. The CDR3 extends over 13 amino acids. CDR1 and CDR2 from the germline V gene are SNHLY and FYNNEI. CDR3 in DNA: TGTGCCAGCAGTGACAGGGAAAACTATGGCTACACCTTC. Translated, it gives CASSDRENYGYTF.

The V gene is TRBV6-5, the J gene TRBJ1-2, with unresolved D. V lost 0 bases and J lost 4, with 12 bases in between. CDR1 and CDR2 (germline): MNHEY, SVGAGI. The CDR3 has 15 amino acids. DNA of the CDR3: TGTGCCAGCAGTTACTCGAAAGGGTATGGCTATGGCTACACCTTC. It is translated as CASSYSKGYGYGYTF.

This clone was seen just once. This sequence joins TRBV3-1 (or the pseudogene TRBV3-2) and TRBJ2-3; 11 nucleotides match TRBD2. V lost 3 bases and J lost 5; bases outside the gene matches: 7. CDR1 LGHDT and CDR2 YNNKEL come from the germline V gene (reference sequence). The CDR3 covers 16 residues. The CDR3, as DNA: TGTGCCAGCAGCCACGTAGCGGGGGGGCCAGTAGATACGCAGTATTTT. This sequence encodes CASSHVAGGPVDTQYF.